These 23 T cell receptor beta chains were sequenced from one sample in a study of technical replicates of blood from a handful of donors. Libraries were prepared by immunoSEQ multiplex PCR; TCRdb keeps only in-frame clonotypes and omits some of them. The sample lists over 55,000 clones; about nine tenths were seen once. Sequenced sample: PBMCs. Receptor source: a human donor in good health. Some clones in this sample may be carry-over from other donors' samples.

This sequence joins TRBV6-5 and TRBJ2-7; tentative D call: TRBD2 (6 bases). V dropped 6 bases and J dropped 3 bases, with 15 bases sitting between them. The CDR3 is made up of 14 amino acids. In germline, CDR1 is MNHEY, CDR2 SVGAGI. CDR3 protein: CASSAGGGIYEQYF. Here the CDR3 DNA reads TGTGCCAGCAGCGCGGGTGGGGGGATCTACGAGCAGTACTTC.

The V and J genes are TRBV7-2 and TRBJ1-1; D gene uncertain. V was shortened by 4 bases and J by 4 bases, with 16 bases between the two germline ends. The germline V gene encodes CDR1 SGHTA and CDR2 FQGNSA. The CDR3 spans 15 residues. Here the CDR3 reads CASSSRGSGATEAFF. The CDR3 DNA follows: TGTGCCAGCAGCTCACGGGGTTCGGGCGCCACTGAAGCTTTCTTT.

In nucleotides, the CDR3 is TGCGCCAGCAGCCAAGACAAAGCGGGAGGGCCCTACGAGCAGTACTTC. Translation gives CASSQDKAGGPYEQYF. The J gene is TRBJ2-7, the V gene TRBV4-3; 10 bases are shared with TRBD2. The CDR3 totals 16 residues. CDR1 is LGHNA and CDR2 is YSLEER in the germline V gene. V lost 0 bases and J lost 2; bases outside the gene matches: 4.

The CDR3 bases are TGCGCCAGCAGCCCGGCTAGCGGGGGGCGGTACAATGAGCAGTTCTTC. Protein: CASSPASGGRYNEQFF. The chain recombines TRBV4-3 with TRBJ2-1; TRBD2 matches at 11 bases. Trimming removed 4 bases from V and 4 bases from J; junction bases left unmatched: 6. The length of the CDR3 is 16 residues. Germline lookup yields CDR1 LGHNA and CDR2 YSLEER.

This chain links TRBV27 with TRBJ1-4; 9 bases match TRBD1. The V gene's germline CDR1 is MNHEY and CDR2 SMNVEV (reference sequence). This CDR3 region has 15 residues. The V segment lost 3 bases and the J segment 5 bases; nucleotides outside the gene matches: 4. CDR3 DNA: TGTGCCAGCAGTTTCTGGACAGGGGAGAATGAAAAACTGTTTTTT. Residues: CASSFWTGENEKLFF.

The DNA of the CDR3 is TGTGCCAGTAGTCGACCGGAGAGCTCCTACAATGAGCAGTTCTTC. Encoded protein: CASSRPESSYNEQFF. This rearrangement joins TRBV19 to TRBJ2-1; no reliable D call. CDR1 is LNHDA and CDR2 is SQIVND in the germline V gene (reference sequence). V shed 5 bases and J shed 0 bases, with 11 bases lying between them. The CDR3 loop spans 15 amino acids.

Here the CDR3 reads CASSETGWTEAFF. The CDR3 coding sequence is TGTGCCAGCAGTGAAACAGGGTGGACTGAAGCTTTCTTT. The chain employs TRBV25-1 and TRBJ1-1, with D possibly TRBD1 on 6 matching bases. Germline V lookup: CDR1 MGHDK, CDR2 SYGVNS. V lost 2 bases and J lost 5, with 9 bases in between. There are 13 residues in the CDR3.

J is TRBJ2-7 and V is TRBV4-2; possible D gene TRBD2, 7 bases. This CDR3 spans 16 amino acids. The ends were cut back, 0 bases at V and 3 bases at J, with 15 bases in the middle. Germline assignment: CDR1 LGHNA and CDR2 YNFKEQ. CDR3 DNA sequence: TGTGCCAGCAGCCAAGATTTTGGGGGGGCCCTCTACGAGCAGTACTTC. Translating it yields CASSQDFGGALYEQYF.

The chain uses TRBV27 and TRBJ2-7; possible D gene TRBD2, 6 bases. Germline V gene sequence: CDR1 MNHEY, CDR2 SMNVEV (reference sequence). Trimming took off 3 bases at V and 2 bases at J, with 11 bases between the two ends. CDR3 length: 14 amino acids. CDR3 sequence: CASSFAGRPYEQYF. In DNA, the CDR3 is TGTGCCAGCAGTTTCGCGGGACGACCCTACGAGCAGTACTTC.

This chain connects TRBV2 to TRBJ2-3; 13 bases map to TRBD2. Germline assignment: CDR1 SNHLY and CDR2 FYNNEI. CDR3 length: 16 amino acids. After removal of 6 bases from V and 2 bases from J, the junction contained 5 bases not matched to a gene. The CDR3 region is CASRRTSGSTTDTQYF. The CDR3 bases are TGTGCCAGCAGGAGGACTAGCGGGAGTACCACAGATACGCAGTATTTT. Complete variable domain (other parts from reference TRBV2 and TRBJ2-3): EPEVTQTPSHQVTQMGQEVILRCVPISNHLYFYWYRQILGQKVEFLVSFYNNEISEKSEIFDDQFSVERPDGSNFTLKIRSTKLEDSAMYFCASRRTSGSTTDTQYFGPGTRLTVL.

The genes are TRBV4-2 and TRBJ2-1, with 8 bases matching TRBD1. Germline V lookup: CDR1 LGHNA, CDR2 YNFKEQ. The V segment lost 1 base and the J segment 4 bases; nucleotides outside the gene matches: 9. The CDR3 has 17 amino acids. CDR3 in DNA: TGTGCCAGCAGCCAAGGCCCAGGGGGCCCCGATTACAATGAGCAGTTCTTC. This sequence encodes CASSQGPGGPDYNEQFF.

CDR3: CASSPPEGLVGEQYF. The CDR3 nucleotides are TGTGCCAGCTCACCCCCAGAAGGACTAGTAGGGGAGCAGTACTTC. The chain links TRBV18 to TRBJ2-7; 7 bases line up with TRBD2. The CDR3 spans 15 residues. Germline CDR1 and CDR2: KGHSH and LQKENI. The ends lost 3 bases at V and 7 bases at J; junction bases unmatched: 12.

The chain combines TRBV7-2 with TRBJ2-7; D not resolved. The CDR3 consists of 15 residues. Germline V lookup: CDR1 SGHTA, CDR2 FQGNSA. V dropped 1 base and J dropped 2 bases, with 12 bases sitting between them. The CDR3 DNA reads as TGTGCCAGCAGCTTAGGAGGTTCCCTGACCTACGAGCAGTACTTC. Its protein product is CASSLGGSLTYEQYF.

V usage is TRBV7-9 and J usage is TRBJ2-3, with 8 bases that match TRBD2. The CDR3 has 17 residues. V shed 8 bases, J shed 0 bases, and the junction held 13 bases outside the gene matches. CDR1 SEHNR and CDR2 FQNEAQ come from the germline V gene (reference sequence). The CDR3 reads CASRSLAAGVSTDTQYF. The CDR3 DNA follows: TGTGCCAGCCGCTCGCTGGCAGCGGGGGTCAGCACAGATACGCAGTATTTT.

This chain connects TRBV7-3 to TRBJ1-1; D not resolved. The CDR3 consists of 15 residues. Germline assignment: CDR1 SGHTA and CDR2 FQGTGA. V dropped 4 bases and J dropped 5 bases, with 17 bases sitting between them. CDR3 bases: TGTGCCAGCAGCTGGAGGCCCGGCAAAGATACTGAAGCTTTCTTT. This translates into CASSWRPGKDTEAFF.

The chain recombines TRBV5-4 with TRBJ2-7; TRBD2 aligns across 10 bases. Looked up from germline, CDR1 is SGHNT and CDR2 is YYREEE (reference sequence). The CDR3 sequence is 17 residues long. With 5 bases clipped from V and 0 bases from J, the junction kept 11 bases outside the gene matches. CDR3 loop: CASSKGASGRSSYEQYF. CDR3 sequence (DNA): TGTGCCAGCAGTAAGGGGGCTAGCGGGAGAAGCTCCTACGAGCAGTACTTC. The whole variable domain, filled in from reference TRBV5-4 and TRBJ2-7, reads ETGVTQSPTHLIKTRGQQVTLRCSSQSGHNTVSWYQQALGQGPQFIFQYYREEENGRGNFPPRFSGLQFPNYSSELNVNALELDDSALYLCASSKGASGRSSYEQYFGPGTRLTVT.

V is TRBV6-1 and J is TRBJ1-1, with D unresolved. The CDR3 has 12 amino acids. The V end was cut by 3 bases, the J end by 6 bases, with 8 bases between. Germline CDR1 is MNHNS and CDR2 is SASEGT. CDR3 DNA sequence: TGTGCCAGCAGTGATTATGTTGCTGAAGCTTTCTTT. Its protein is CASSDYVAEAFF.

The chain combines TRBV20-1 with TRBJ2-5; 8 bases agree with TRBD2. The CDR3 runs to 11 residues. V shed 4 bases, J shed 5 bases, and the junction held 0 bases outside the gene matches. CDR1 is DFQATT and CDR2 is SNEGSKA in the germline V gene (reference sequence). CDR3 sequence (DNA): TGCAGTGCTACTAGCGGGGAGACCCAGTACTTC. It is translated as CSATSGETQYF.

V usage is TRBV7-3 and J usage is TRBJ2-7; D gene uncertain. Germline assignment: CDR1 SGHTA and CDR2 FQGTGA. The CDR3 is 15 residues long. Between the trimmed V and J ends, which lost 2 bases and 7 bases, there was a span of 18 bases. The CDR3 region is CASSLSGGSFREQYF. The CDR3 region has the DNA TGTGCCAGCAGCTTATCTGGCGGAAGCTTTAGGGAGCAGTACTTC.

The chain employs TRBV18 and TRBJ2-1; 7 bases match TRBD2. Germline V gene sequence: CDR1 KGHSH, CDR2 LQKENI. This CDR3 is 15 amino acids long. With 3 bases clipped from V and 5 bases from J, the junction kept 7 bases outside the gene matches. In DNA, the CDR3 is TGTGCCAGCTCACCCCCCGCGGGAGCAAACAATGAGCAGTTCTTC. This sequence encodes CASSPPAGANNEQFF.

This clone was picked up one time. The chain is built from TRBV4-2 and TRBJ2-1; D may be TRBD2 (6 bases). Germline V gives CDR1 LGHNA, CDR2 YNFKEQ. V was cut by 3 bases and J by 2 bases, with 20 bases left in between. The CDR3 contains 18 residues. CDR3 nucleotides: TGTGCCAGCAGCCAGAGAATGGGGGGTCAGAGGACCTACAATGAGCAGTTCTTC. Its protein product is CASSQRMGGQRTYNEQFF.

The rearrangement links TRBV5-1 to TRBJ1-1, with 8 bases fitting TRBD1. Germline V gives CDR1 SGHRS, CDR2 YFSETQ. After removal of 2 bases from V and 11 bases from J, the junction contained 8 bases not matched to a gene. This CDR3 contains 13 residues. CDR3 protein: CASSLGQGRRAFF. The DNA for the CDR3 is TGCGCCAGCAGCTTAGGACAGGGACGGAGGGCTTTCTTT.

The rearrangement uses TRBV6-1 and TRBJ2-5; tentative D call: TRBD1 (5 bases). Trimming pared 5 bases from V and 4 bases from J, leaving 8 bases between. The germline V gene encodes CDR1 MNHNS and CDR2 SASEGT. The CDR3 contains 12 residues. The CDR3 spells CASSQRGETQYF. DNA of the CDR3: TGTGCCAGCAGTCAAAGGGGAGAGACCCAGTACTTC.